A selection of T cell receptor beta chains follows, all from one sample in a study of cytomegalovirus exposure and HLA in healthy donors. Sequencing was performed with immunoSEQ multiplex PCR; in TCRdb, only in-frame clones are kept and a portion is missing. The table shows over 85,000 clones, with roughly 90% occurring only once. Input material: PBMCs. Receptor source: a woman aged 30 to 39 in good health and CMV-seropositive. Both conserved end residues are part of each CDR3.

j_call v_call cdr3_aa
TRBJ1-4 TRBV5-1 CASSTGHGTNEKLFF
TRBJ2-1 TRBV18 CASSPPWKGPNNEQFF
TRBJ1-4 TRBV4-3 CASSPGTGINEKLFF
TRBJ2-6 TRBV7-6 CASSAGVAGHASGANVLTF
TRBJ2-1 TRBV10-2 CASSVQYNEQFF
TRBJ1-4 TRBV15 CATTRDSFNEKLFF
TRBJ2-5 TRBV9 CASSTRGGETQYF
TRBJ1-6 TRBV4-1 CASSQDGTQHYNSPLHF
TRBJ2-7 TRBV30 CAAHRFQGVYEQYF
TRBJ2-3 TRBV4-2 CASSRWDRPSTDTQYF
TRBJ2-1 TRBV15 CATSRGTSGRYGGEQFF
TRBJ2-3 TRBV5-1 CASSLVAGGTDTQYF